This T cell receptor (beta chain) is from a study of blood T cell repertoires in COVID-19. Background on the study: Specimens from acute and convalescent COVID-19 originated in the United States, Italy and Spain. T cells, B-cell-depleted T cells, or PBMCs provided the cDNA or gDNA that served as material.

This CDR3 has 14 amino acids. Trimming cost V 7 bases and J 3 bases, with 16 bases left between them. The germline V gene encodes CDR1 SGHTA and CDR2 FQGNSA. As processed by the authors: Cell counts per sample came from amplifying reference gene primers. Using immunoSEQ multiplex PCR, the repertoire was profiled, and TCRdb retains in-frame clones only, with some absent. The DNA was the basis for D and trimming; V, J and clone size are from that table. The data contain 90,000 to 150,000 clones, 70% to 80% of them singletons. Source material: peripheral blood. The V and J genes are TRBV7-2 and TRBJ2-7; weak D call: TRBD2 (7 bases). This receptor was obtained from a woman aged 80 or older with acute or convalescent COVID-19. The CDR3 protein is CASTPPGGGYEQYF. In DNA, the CDR3 is TGTGCCAGCACACCCCCGGGGGGCGGCTACGAGCAGTACTTC.